Below, 25 T cell receptor beta chains from the same sample are listed, as sequenced in a study of shared clonotypes between healthy human individuals. Clones were sequenced by immunoSEQ multiplex PCR, and TCRdb holds only the in-frame ones, with some missing. The data hold about 960,000 clones, with around three quarters observed a single time. The specimen was memory CD4+ T cells sorted from blood. Noted subset: CD45RA-negative fraction. The receptors were sampled from a man aged 18 to 29 in good health.

This clone was seen only once. V gene TRBV7-9 combines with J gene TRBJ1-1, with D maybe TRBD1 (6 bases). From germline, CDR1 is SEHNR and CDR2 FQNEAQ (reference sequence). Trimming left V 5 bases short and J 11 bases short, with 24 bases between. CDR3 length: 15 residues. The CDR3 loop is CASSLSGSLQGNAFF. CDR3 bases: TGTGCCAGCAGCCTTAGTGGTTCGTTGCAGGGGAACGCTTTCTTT.

The chain employs TRBV2 and TRBJ1-6; D unclear. The ends were cut back, 4 bases at V and 0 bases at J, with 10 bases in the middle. Germline V lookup: CDR1 SNHLY, CDR2 FYNNEI. This CDR3 is built from 16 residues. CDR3: CASSVGLSSYNSPLHF. The CDR3 bases are TGTGCCAGCAGTGTCGGTCTAAGCTCCTATAATTCACCCCTCCACTTT.

V usage is TRBV18 and J usage is TRBJ1-3, with unresolved D. Germline V gene data show CDR1 as KGHSH and CDR2 as LQKENI. The CDR3 contains 16 residues. Between the trimmed V and J ends, which lost 0 bases and 0 bases, there was a span of 9 bases. The CDR3 loop reads CASSPPIGSSGNTIYF. The DNA of the CDR3 is TGTGCCAGCTCACCACCGATCGGGAGCTCTGGAAACACCATATATTTT.

This clone has just a few counts. The chain recombines TRBV21-1 with TRBJ2-5. TRBV21-1 is deemed a pseudogene. The CDR3 has 15 amino acids. CDR3 bases: TGTGCCAGCAGCAATGATCAGGGGAGGAAAGAGACCCAGTACTTC. This encodes CASSNDQGRKETQYF.

The chain carries TRBV28 and TRBJ2-7; D is unclear. Trimming removed 2 bases from V and 12 bases from J, with 14 bases in between. The germline CDR1 and CDR2 sequences are MDHEN and SYDVKM. CDR3 size: 12 residues. Here the CDR3 reads CASSLPAGFWYF. Here the CDR3 DNA reads TGTGCCAGCAGTTTACCGGCAGGCTTTTGGTACTTC.

The chain's CDR3 is CASSLTGASGNTIYF. In nucleotides, the CDR3 is TGTGCCAGCAGCTTGACAGGGGCTTCTGGAAACACCATATATTTT. The chain combines TRBV11-2 with TRBJ1-3; 8 nucleotides match TRBD1. Germline loops: CDR1 SGHAT, CDR2 FQNNGV. This CDR3 is built from 15 residues. The junction had 2 bases not matched to a gene; V was cut back by 3 bases and J by 1 base.

CDR3 nucleotide sequence: TGTGCCAGCAGTAGAGGACAGTTCCAAGAGACCCAGTACTTC. It codes for CASSRGQFQETQYF. V and J are TRBV28 and TRBJ2-5, with D possibly TRBD1 on 6 matching bases. V was trimmed by 5 bases and J by 1 base, leaving 11 bases between them. CDR3 size: 14 residues. Germline V gene lookup returns CDR1 MDHEN and CDR2 SYDVKM. The variable domain in full, completed from reference TRBV28 and TRBJ2-5, reads DVKVTQSSRYLVKRTGEKVFLECVQDMDHENMFWYRQDPGLGLRLIYFSYDVKMKEKGDIPEGYSVSREKKERFSLILESASTNQTSMYLCASSRGQFQETQYFGPGTRLLVL.

The chain carries TRBV27 and TRBJ1-1; D is uncertain. In germline, CDR1 is MNHEY, CDR2 SMNVEV (reference sequence). V lost 0 bases to trimming and J lost 1 base, with 9 bases between them. This CDR3 is built from 15 residues. This CDR3 is CASSLSYTKNTEAFF. DNA for the CDR3: TGTGCCAGCAGTTTATCGTACACCAAGAACACTGAAGCTTTCTTT.

J is TRBJ1-5 and V is TRBV15; D not certain. The V gene's germline CDR1 is LNHNV and CDR2 YYDKDF (reference sequence). Trimming shortened V by 0 bases and J by 10 bases, and 16 bases separated the two germline ends. The CDR3 runs 15 residues. CDR3 DNA sequence: TGTGCCACCAGCAGAGAGGCAGGTCCCACGCAACCCCAGCATTTT. It is translated as CATSREAGPTQPQHF.

The genes are TRBV6-6 and TRBJ1-2; D gene uncertain. CDR3 size: 14 residues. V was cut by 0 bases and J by 6 bases, with 11 bases left in between. The V gene's germline CDR1 is MNHNY and CDR2 SVGAGI (reference sequence). This CDR3 is CASSYSNQVDGYTF. The CDR3, as DNA: TGTGCCAGCAGTTACTCGAACCAGGTTGATGGCTACACCTTC.

The chain couples TRBV5-8 to TRBJ2-7; 8 bases are shared with TRBD1. The germline gives CDR1 SGHTS, CDR2 YDEGEE. J gave up 4 bases and V 4 bases, and 16 bases lay outside the gene matches. This CDR3 spans 17 amino acids. CDR3 protein: CASSLGDTGGRGYEQYF. The CDR3 DNA sequence: TGTGCCAGCAGCCTGGGGGATACAGGGGGAAGAGGATACGAGCAGTACTTC.

This sequence joins TRBV6-1 and TRBJ1-1; D is unresolved. The germline V and J ends were trimmed by 5 bases and 1 base, with 14 bases remaining between them. Germline values: CDR1 MNHNS, CDR2 SASEGT. The CDR3 contains 15 residues. Written as DNA, the CDR3 is TGTGCCAGCAGTCCGCCATCGGGCCGGAACACTGAAGCTTTCTTT. Translation gives CASSPPSGRNTEAFF.

This chain uses TRBV28 with TRBJ2-7, with D perhaps TRBD1 (6 bases). The CDR3 is 17 amino acids. V lost 3 bases, J lost 0 bases, and 18 bases lay in between. Per germline, CDR1 MDHEN and CDR2 SYDVKM. The CDR3 DNA is TGTGCCAGCAGTTTTGTACACAAAACAGGGAGCTCCTACGAGCAGTACTTC. Amino acid sequence: CASSFVHKTGSSYEQYF.

This clone was recorded a few times. The chain combines TRBV10-1 with TRBJ1-1; no clear D. The CDR3 sequence is 13 residues long. The germline gives CDR1 WNHNN, CDR2 SYGVQD (reference sequence). V lost 5 bases to trimming and J lost 6 bases, with 13 bases between them. DNA of the CDR3: TGCGCCAGCAGTTCAGCTGGACGGGCTGAAGCTTTCTTT. It translates to CASSSAGRAEAFF.

The genes are TRBV11-2 and TRBJ2-6; D unclear. In germline, CDR1 is SGHAT, CDR2 FQNNGV. V lost 4 bases and J lost 3, with 10 bases in between. This CDR3 comprises 15 residues. The CDR3, as DNA: TGTGCCAGCAGCTGGTCAACTGGTGGGGCCAACGTCCTGACTTTC. Translating it yields CASSWSTGGANVLTF. The whole variable domain, filled in from reference TRBV11-2 and TRBJ2-6, reads EAGVAQSPRYKIIEKRQSVAFWCNPISGHATLYWYQQILGQGPKLLIQFQNNGVVDDSQLPKDRFSAERLKGVDSTLKIQPAKLEDSAVYLCASSWSTGGANVLTFGAGSRLTVL.

V gene TRBV30 combines with J gene TRBJ1-2; D unclear. Trimming left V 1 base short and J 5 bases short, with 17 bases between. This CDR3 is built from 15 residues. Per germline, CDR1 GTSNPN and CDR2 SVGIG (reference sequence). The DNA for the CDR3 is TGTGCCTGGAGTGATTCTTTGTCGACCCCATATGGCTACACCTTC. Residues: CAWSDSLSTPYGYTF.

The table lists this clone with a few counts. This rearrangement joins TRBV5-6 to TRBJ2-4; 10 bases align to TRBD2. The CDR3 is made up of 16 amino acids. The V and J ends lost 0 bases and 7 bases, in that order; junction bases with no gene match: 7. CDR1 and CDR2 from the germline V gene are SGHDT and YYEEEE. As DNA, the CDR3 is TGTGCCAGCAGCTTGGAGGCTAGCGGGGGATGGAACATTCAGTACTTC. Its translation is CASSLEASGGWNIQYF.

Comment on this clone: This CDR3 fails to terminate in the conserved phenylalanine or tryptophan, so it likely reflects a read error. No DNA is shown, since the ends of the CDR3 on it are uncertain; the CDR3 is the one TCRdb lists. This chain's CDR3 is CASSESAGGSLGL. The chain joins TRBV10-2 to TRBJ2-7; the table assigns TRBD2, which was not confirmed against the DNA. Germline CDR1 is WSHSY and CDR2 is SAAADI. Ends included, the CDR3 has 13 residues.

This rearrangement joins TRBV11-2 to TRBJ2-2; tentatively, D is TRBD1 (6 bases). V lost 5 bases to trimming and J lost 1 base, with 11 bases between them. Per the germline V gene, CDR1 is SGHAT and CDR2 is FQNNGV. The CDR3 extends over 15 amino acids. The CDR3 here is CASSLSGQNTGELFF. In nucleotides, the CDR3 is TGTGCCAGCAGCCTCTCGGGACAGAACACCGGGGAGCTGTTTTTT.

In this sample, this clone turned up a few times. This chain links TRBV7-9 with TRBJ1-5, with D perhaps matching TRBD1 (5 bases). CDR1 is SEHNR and CDR2 is FQNEAQ in the germline V gene (reference sequence). The length of the CDR3 is 14 residues. The V and J ends lost 7 bases and 4 bases respectively, with 14 bases between them. In DNA form, the CDR3 reads TGTGCCAGCACCTGGGACGGAGCAAATCAGCCCCAGCATTTT. Translation gives CASTWDGANQPQHF.

This chain links TRBV1 with TRBJ2-3. TRBV1 is termed a pseudogene. This CDR3 has 11 residues. The CDR3 DNA reads TGCACCAGCACCACCACAGATACGCAGTATTTT. It specifies CTSTTTDTQYF.

The J gene is TRBJ1-5, the V gene TRBV4-3; D is perhaps TRBD1 (5 bases). This CDR3 is built from 16 residues. Trimming cost V 0 bases and J 4 bases, with 13 bases left between them. Germline CDR1 is LGHNA and CDR2 is YSLEER. Here the CDR3 reads CASSQDPGRGNQPQHF. DNA of the CDR3: TGCGCCAGCAGCCAAGATCCCGGGAGGGGAAATCAGCCCCAGCATTTT.

Points on this clone: Germline is not matched at one junction end, which may reflect a read error. The gene calls are TRBV7-2 and TRBJ1-2; D call uncertain. The germline V gene has CDR1 SGHTA and CDR2 FQGNSA. This CDR3 region has 12 residues. This CDR3 is CASSWSNYSYTF. The CDR3, as DNA: TGTGCCAGCAGCTGGTCTAACTATAGCTACACCTTC.

V gene TRBV9 combines with J gene TRBJ2-1, with TRBD2 as a possible D gene (5 bases). CDR3 length equals 13 residues. Germline V gene sequence: CDR1 SGDLS, CDR2 YYNGEE. Trimming cost V 0 bases and J 9 bases, with 10 bases left between them. The CDR3 DNA sequence: TGTGCCAGCAGCGTAGGGTTCGCGGGTGAGCAGTTCTTC. Amino acids: CASSVGFAGEQFF. The variable domain in full, completed from reference TRBV9 and TRBJ2-1, reads DSGVTQTPKHLITATGQRVTLRCSPRSGDLSVYWYQQSLDQGLQFLIQYYNGEERAKGNILERFSAQQFPDLHSELNLSSLELGDSALYFCASSVGFAGEQFFGPGTRLTVL.

J is TRBJ2-2 and V is TRBV19; D uncertain. The CDR3 covers 11 residues. Per germline, CDR1 LNHDA and CDR2 SQIVND (reference sequence). Trimming took 8 bases from V and 7 from J, leaving 8 bases between them. In DNA, the CDR3 is TGTGCCAGTTCAGCGATCGGGGAGCTGTTTTTT. Its protein is CASSAIGELFF. Full variable domain (rest looked up from reference TRBV19 and TRBJ2-2): DGGITQSPKYLFRKEGQNVTLSCEQNLNHDAMYWYRQDPGQGLRLIYYSQIVNDFQKGDIAEGYSVSREKKESFPLTVTSAQKNPTAFYLCASSAIGELFFGEGSRLTVL.